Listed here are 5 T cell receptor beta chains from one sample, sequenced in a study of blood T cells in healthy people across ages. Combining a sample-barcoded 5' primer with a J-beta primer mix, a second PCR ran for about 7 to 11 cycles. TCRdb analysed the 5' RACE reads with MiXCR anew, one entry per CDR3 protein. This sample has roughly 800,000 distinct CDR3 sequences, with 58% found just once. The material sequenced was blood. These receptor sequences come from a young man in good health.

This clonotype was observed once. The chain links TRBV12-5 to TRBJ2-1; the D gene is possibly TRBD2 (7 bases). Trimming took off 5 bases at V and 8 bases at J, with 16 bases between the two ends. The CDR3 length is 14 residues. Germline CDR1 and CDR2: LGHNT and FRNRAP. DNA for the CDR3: TGTGCTAGTGGTCCGCGGGGGCGCCAGGATGAGCAGTTCTTC. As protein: CASGPRGRQDEQFF. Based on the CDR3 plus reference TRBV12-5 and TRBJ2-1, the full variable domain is DARVTQTPRHKVTEMGQEVTMRCQPILGHNTVFWYRQTMMQGLELLAYFRNRAPLDDSGMPKDRFSAEMPDATLATLKIQPSEPRDSAVYFCASGPRGRQDEQFFGPGTRLTVL.

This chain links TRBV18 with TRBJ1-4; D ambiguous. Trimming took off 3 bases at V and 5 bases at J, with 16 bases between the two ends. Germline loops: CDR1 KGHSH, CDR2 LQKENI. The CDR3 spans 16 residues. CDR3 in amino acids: CASSPGLTGPNEKLFF. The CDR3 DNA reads TGTGCCAGCTCACCGGGTTTAACCGGCCCAAATGAAAAACTGTTTTTT.

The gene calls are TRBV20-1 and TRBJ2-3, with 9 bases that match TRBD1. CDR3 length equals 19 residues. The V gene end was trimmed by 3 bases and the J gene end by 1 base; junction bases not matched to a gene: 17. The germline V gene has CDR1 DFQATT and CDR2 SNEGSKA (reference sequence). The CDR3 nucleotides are TGCAGTGCTAGTTCGCAGGACGACCGGGACAGGGTCGGCACAGATACGCAGTATTTT. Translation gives CSASSQDDRDRVGTDTQYF.

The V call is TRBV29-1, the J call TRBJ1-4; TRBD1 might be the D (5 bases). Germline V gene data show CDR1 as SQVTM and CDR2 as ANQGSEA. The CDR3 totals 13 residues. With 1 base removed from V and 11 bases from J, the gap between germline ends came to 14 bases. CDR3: CSVEGDPEGKLFF. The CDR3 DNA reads TGCAGCGTTGAAGGGGACCCGGAGGGGAAACTGTTTTTT.

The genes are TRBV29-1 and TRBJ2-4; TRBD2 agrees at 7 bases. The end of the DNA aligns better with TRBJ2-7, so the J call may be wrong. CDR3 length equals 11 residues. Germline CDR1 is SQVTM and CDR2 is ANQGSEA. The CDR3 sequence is CSVLSGGEQYF. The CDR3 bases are TGCAGCGTTCTATCGGGGGGCGAGCAGTACTTC.